This T cell receptor beta chain originates from a study of T cell responses to AZD1222 COVID-19 vaccine. This clone was observed a single time. Its target is not known. Germline loops: CDR1 LNHDA, CDR2 SQIVND (reference sequence). V lost 3 bases to trimming and J lost 5 bases, with 11 bases between them. This CDR3 has 15 amino acids. Findings of the study overall: Spike-specific TCR breadth and depth rose after two AZD1222 doses. Without day 14 samples, only post-peak T cell repertoires were studied. Donors were chiefly white British, with a greater number of females, and clonal diversity was perhaps underestimated.

The protocol was immunoSEQ multiplex PCR, while the TCRdb copy is restricted to in-frame clones and leaves out a portion. The sample carries roughly 180,000 clones, about 93% recorded once. J is TRBJ1-6 and V is TRBV19; D unresolved. This TCR came from an adult who received the AZD1222 COVID-19 vaccine. This material consisted of peripheral blood, taken 28 days after the second AZD1222 dose. This CDR3 reads CASSIPGIDNSPLHF. In DNA form, the CDR3 reads TGTGCCAGTAGTATTCCAGGAATAGATAATTCACCCCTCCACTTT.